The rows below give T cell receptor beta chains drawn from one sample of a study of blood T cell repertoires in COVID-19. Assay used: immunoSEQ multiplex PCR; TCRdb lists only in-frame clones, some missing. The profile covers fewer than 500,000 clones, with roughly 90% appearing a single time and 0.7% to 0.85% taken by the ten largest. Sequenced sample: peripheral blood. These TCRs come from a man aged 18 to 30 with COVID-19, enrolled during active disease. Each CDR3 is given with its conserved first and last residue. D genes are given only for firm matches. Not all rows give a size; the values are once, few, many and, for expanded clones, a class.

cdr3_aa: CASSLGNQPQHF
cdr3_nt: TGTGCCAGCAGCCTAGGCAATCAGCCCCAGCATTTT
clone_size: NA
j_call: TRBJ1-5
cdr3_length: 12
v_call: TRBV5-6
d_call: NA

cdr3_aa: CASSQGVGRSEKLFF
cdr3_nt: TGTGCCAGCAGCCAAGGGGTGGGGAGATCCGAAAAACTGTTTTTT
clone_size: NA
j_call: TRBJ1-4
cdr3_length: 15
v_call: TRBV3-1/TRBV3-2
d_call: NA

cdr3_aa: CASSLDSWAFF
cdr3_nt: TGTGCCAGCAGCTTAGACAGTTGGGCTTTCTTT
clone_size: NA
j_call: TRBJ1-1
cdr3_length: 11
v_call: TRBV11-2
d_call: NA

cdr3_aa: CATSDWQGGHNEQFF
cdr3_nt: TGTGCCACCAGTGATTGGCAGGGAGGGCACAATGAGCAGTTCTTC
clone_size: once
j_call: TRBJ2-1
cdr3_length: 15
v_call: TRBV24-1
d_call: TRBD2

cdr3_aa: CATSGTQAGVYYNEQFF
cdr3_nt: TGTGCCACCAGTGGCACCCAAGCGGGAGTGTACTACAATGAGCAGTTCTTC
clone_size: once
j_call: TRBJ2-1
cdr3_length: 17
v_call: TRBV24-1
d_call: TRBD2

cdr3_aa: CASSYDRVHYEQYF
cdr3_nt: TGCGCCAGCAGCTACGACAGGGTTCACTACGAGCAGTACTTC
clone_size: few
j_call: TRBJ2-7
cdr3_length: 14
v_call: TRBV5-1
d_call: TRBD1

cdr3_aa: CASSYPGGRTEAFF
cdr3_nt: TGTGCCAGCAGTTACCCAGGGGGCCGCACTGAAGCTTTCTTT
clone_size: NA
j_call: TRBJ1-1
cdr3_length: 14
v_call: TRBV6-6
d_call: TRBD1

cdr3_aa: CSARPDSSGGGYTF
cdr3_nt: TGCAGCGCCCGACCCGACAGCTCCGGGGGTGGCTACACCTTC
clone_size: NA
j_call: TRBJ1-2
cdr3_length: 14
v_call: TRBV29-1
d_call: NA

cdr3_aa: CASSPLGTEETQYF
cdr3_nt: TGTGCCAGCAGCCCATTAGGGACAGAAGAGACCCAGTACTTC
clone_size: NA
j_call: TRBJ2-5
cdr3_length: 14
v_call: TRBV7-8
d_call: TRBD1

cdr3_aa: CASSTSAEGTQYF
cdr3_nt: TGTGCCAGCAGCACATCAGCCGAGGGGACCCAGTACTTC
clone_size: NA
j_call: TRBJ2-5
cdr3_length: 13
v_call: TRBV9
d_call: NA

cdr3_aa: CASSYSRVTRFDEQFF
cdr3_nt: TGTGCCAGCAGTTACTCGAGGGTAACTAGATTCGATGAGCAGTTCTTC
clone_size: NA
j_call: TRBJ2-1
cdr3_length: 16
v_call: TRBV6-5
d_call: NA

cdr3_aa: CAWSVHWEGRETQYF
cdr3_nt: TGTGCCTGGAGTGTACATTGGGAGGGCCGAGAGACCCAGTACTTC
clone_size: NA
j_call: TRBJ2-5
cdr3_length: 15
v_call: TRBV30
d_call: TRBD2

cdr3_aa: CASSEFGGGNEKLFF
cdr3_nt: TGTGCCAGCAGTGAATTCGGGGGGGGGAATGAAAAACTGTTTTTT
clone_size: NA
j_call: TRBJ1-4
cdr3_length: 15
v_call: TRBV6-1
d_call: NA

cdr3_aa: CASSQARAGTSGSYEQYF
cdr3_nt: TGTGCCAGCAGCCAAGCCCGAGCCGGGACTAGCGGGAGCTACGAGCAGTACTTC
clone_size: NA
j_call: TRBJ2-7
cdr3_length: 18
v_call: TRBV3-1/TRBV3-2
d_call: TRBD2

cdr3_aa: CASRYGTAYNEQFF
cdr3_nt: TGCGCCAGCAGATACGGGACAGCTTACAATGAGCAGTTCTTC
clone_size: NA
j_call: TRBJ2-1
cdr3_length: 14
v_call: TRBV5-1
d_call: TRBD1

cdr3_aa: CASSFSTSGADTQYF
cdr3_nt: TGTGCCAGCAGCTTTTCGACGTCAGGGGCAGATACGCAGTATTTT
clone_size: NA
j_call: TRBJ2-3
cdr3_length: 15
v_call: TRBV5-6
d_call: NA

cdr3_aa: CASSTYRGRTDTQYF
cdr3_nt: TGTGCCAGTAGCACTTACCGGGGAAGAACAGATACGCAGTATTTT
clone_size: NA
j_call: TRBJ2-3
cdr3_length: 15
v_call: TRBV19
d_call: NA

cdr3_aa: CASTAIAGGNTGELFF
cdr3_nt: TGTGCCAGCACCGCTATAGCGGGAGGGAACACCGGGGAGCTGTTTTTT
clone_size: NA
j_call: TRBJ2-2
cdr3_length: 16
v_call: TRBV14
d_call: TRBD2